The clone carrying this T cell receptor (beta chain) turned up a few times. Its antigen is undetermined. Trimming stripped 3 bases from V and 8 bases from J, with 11 bases between. CDR3 length: 12 amino acids. CDR1 is SQVTM, CDR2 ANQGSEA, per germline. Naive CD8 populations comprised CD45RO-negative cells positively selected for CCR7, excluding terminally differentiated effector memory CD45RA+ cells. The data were obtained in a study of shared clonotypes between healthy human individuals. About the research overall: CD4 naive and memory got three plates each, CD8 naive two, CD8 memory one.

Findings of the study overall: The naive CD4 repertoires of four donors were compared, and about 5% of clonotypes were shared. The four-donor shared clonotypes exceeded non-shared clonotypes in generation probability, with non-shared ones scoring lower.

Generated by immunoSEQ multiplex PCR, the TCRdb table keeps only in-frame clones and is missing some. The sample consists of millions of clones, about 95% of them appearing once. The chain joins TRBV29-1 to TRBJ2-1, with D hard to call. The sample consisted of naive CD8+ T cells sorted from blood. The receptor was derived from a young man in good health. CDR3 sequence (DNA): TGCAGCGTTGATTTAGGGTTCCATGAGCAGTTCTTC. Encoded protein: CSVDLGFHEQFF.